These T cell receptor beta chains were read from a single sample in a study of cytomegalovirus exposure and HLA in healthy donors. TCRdb's table, derived via immunoSEQ multiplex PCR, lists solely in-frame clones and lacks some. The table includes about 280,000 clones, roughly 90% detected once. Sequencing input: PBMCs. All receptors derive from a woman younger than 35 in good health and CMV-seronegative. The CDR3 runs from the conserved cysteine through the conserved F or W. D genes are given only for firm matches. The size entry is marked missing in some rows and otherwise reads once, few, many or a size class.

J | size | D | V | CDR3 | DNA
TRBJ1-5 | . | TRBD1 | TRBV2 | CASRPQGLQNQPQHF | TGTGCCAGCAGACCACAGGGGCTACAAAATCAGCCCCAGCATTTT
TRBJ2-1 | . | TRBD2 | TRBV18 | CASSPFILAGDNEQFF | TGTGCCAGCTCACCTTTTATCCTAGCGGGGGACAATGAGCAGTTCTTC
TRBJ1-6 | few | TRBD1 | TRBV6-5 | CASTADRGPNSPLHF | TGTGCCAGCACCGCGGACAGGGGGCCGAATTCACCCCTCCACTTT
TRBJ1-2 | . | TRBD1 | TRBV9 | CASSVGGQAINYGYTF | TGTGCCAGCAGCGTAGGGGGACAGGCCATAAACTATGGCTACACCTTC
TRBJ2-1 | . | TRBD2 | TRBV7-9 | CSSSFRTFTGGHYNEQFF | TGTTCCAGCAGCTTTAGAACCTTCACGGGGGGGCATTACAATGAGCAGTTCTTC
TRBJ1-4 | . | TRBD1 | TRBV28 | CASSIPPGQGGEKLFF | TGTGCCAGCAGCATACCTCCGGGACAGGGAGGTGAAAAACTGTTTTTT
TRBJ2-7 | . | . | TRBV27 | CASSPFIGQSSYEQYF | TGTGCCAGCAGTCCGTTTATAGGACAGAGCTCTTACGAGCAGTACTTC
TRBJ2-3 | . | . | TRBV2 | CASSELVATDTQYF | TGTGCCAGCAGTGAATTGGTGGCTACAGATACGCAGTATTTT
TRBJ1-3 | once | . | TRBV30 | CAWAPQRNTIYF | TGTGCCTGGGCCCCCCAGAGGAACACCATATATTTT
TRBJ1-4 | . | TRBD1 | TRBV30 | CAWSAPGQSNEKLFF | TGTGCCTGGAGTGCCCCGGGACAGTCAAATGAAAAACTGTTTTTT
TRBJ2-7 | . | TRBD1 | TRBV11-3 | CASSQGYGTGYEQYF | TGTGCCAGCAGTCAGGGATACGGGACAGGCTACGAGCAGTACTTC
TRBJ2-3 | . | TRBD2 | TRBV19 | CASSMRAGGTTDTQYF | TGTGCCAGTAGTATGCGCGCGGGGGGGACCACAGATACGCAGTATTTT
TRBJ1-2 | . | . | TRBV25-1 | CASSESRGRGHGYTF | TGTGCCAGCAGTGAATCGCGGGGCAGAGGGCATGGCTACACCTTC
TRBJ2-7 | . | . | TRBV18 | CASSQFGQRLSYEQYF | TGTGCCAGCTCCCAGTTCGGACAGCGCCTCTCCTACGAGCAGTACTTC
TRBJ1-4 | . | TRBD1 | TRBV9 | CASSAETGSNEKLFF | TGTGCCAGCAGCGCCGAGACAGGGTCTAATGAAAAACTGTTTTTT
TRBJ2-5 | . | . | TRBV14 | CASSQVTIETQYF | TGTGCCAGCAGCCAAGTAACAATAGAGACCCAGTACTTC
TRBJ2-1 | once | . | TRBV6-5 | CASSPAGTHNEQFF | TGTGCCAGCAGCCCCGCAGGCACCCACAATGAGCAGTTCTTC
TRBJ1-5 | . | . | TRBV6-1 | CASSEYRSNQPQHF | TGTGCCAGCAGTGAATATCGTAGCAATCAGCCCCAGCATTTT
TRBJ1-2 | once | TRBD1 | TRBV6-1 | CASRIQGANYGYTF | TGTGCCAGCAGAATACAGGGGGCTAACTATGGCTACACCTTC